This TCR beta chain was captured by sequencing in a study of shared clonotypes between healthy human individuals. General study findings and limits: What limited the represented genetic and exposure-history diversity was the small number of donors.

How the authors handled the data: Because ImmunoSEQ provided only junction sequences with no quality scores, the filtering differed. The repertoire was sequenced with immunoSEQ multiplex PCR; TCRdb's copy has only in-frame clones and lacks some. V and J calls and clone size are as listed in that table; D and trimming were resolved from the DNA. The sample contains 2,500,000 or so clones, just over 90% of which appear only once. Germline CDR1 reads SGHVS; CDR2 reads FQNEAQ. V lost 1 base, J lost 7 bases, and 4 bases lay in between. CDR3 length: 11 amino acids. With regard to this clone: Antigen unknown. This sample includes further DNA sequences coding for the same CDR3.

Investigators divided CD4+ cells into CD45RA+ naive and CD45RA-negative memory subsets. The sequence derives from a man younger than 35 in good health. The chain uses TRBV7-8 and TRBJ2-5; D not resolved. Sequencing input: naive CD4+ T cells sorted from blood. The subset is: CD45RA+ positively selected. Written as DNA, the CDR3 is TGTGCCAGCAGCTTAGGTGCGACCCAGTACTTC. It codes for CASSLGATQYF.